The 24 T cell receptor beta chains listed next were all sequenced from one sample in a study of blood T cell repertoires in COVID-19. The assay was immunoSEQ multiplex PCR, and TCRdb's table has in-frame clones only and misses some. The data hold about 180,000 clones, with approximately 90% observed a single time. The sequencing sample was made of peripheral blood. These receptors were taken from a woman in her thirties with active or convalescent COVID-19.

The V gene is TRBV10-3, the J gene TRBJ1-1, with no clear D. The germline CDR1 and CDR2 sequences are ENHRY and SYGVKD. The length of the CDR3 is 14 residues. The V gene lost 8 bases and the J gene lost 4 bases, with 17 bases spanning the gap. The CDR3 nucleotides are TGTGCCATCGGGCAGCCATCCGTGGGCACTGAAGCTTTCTTT. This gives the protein CAIGQPSVGTEAFF.

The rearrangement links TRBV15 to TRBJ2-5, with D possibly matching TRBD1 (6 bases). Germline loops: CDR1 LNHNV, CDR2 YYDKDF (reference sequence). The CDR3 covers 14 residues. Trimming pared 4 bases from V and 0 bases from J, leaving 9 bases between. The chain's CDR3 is CATSIRGNQETQYF. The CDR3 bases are TGTGCCACCAGCATCAGGGGTAACCAAGAGACCCAGTACTTC.

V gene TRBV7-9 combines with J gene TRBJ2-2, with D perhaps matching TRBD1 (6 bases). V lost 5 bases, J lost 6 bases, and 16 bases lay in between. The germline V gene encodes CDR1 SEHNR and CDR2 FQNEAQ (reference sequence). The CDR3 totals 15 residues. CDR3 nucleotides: TGTGCCAGCAGCGTATACAGGGACAAGGCCGGGGAGCTGTTTTTT. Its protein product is CASSVYRDKAGELFF.

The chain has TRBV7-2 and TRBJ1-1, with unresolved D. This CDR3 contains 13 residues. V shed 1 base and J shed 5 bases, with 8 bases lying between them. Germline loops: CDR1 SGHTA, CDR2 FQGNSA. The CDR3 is CASSLERETEAFF. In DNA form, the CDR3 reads TGTGCCAGCAGCTTAGAGAGAGAAACTGAAGCTTTCTTT.

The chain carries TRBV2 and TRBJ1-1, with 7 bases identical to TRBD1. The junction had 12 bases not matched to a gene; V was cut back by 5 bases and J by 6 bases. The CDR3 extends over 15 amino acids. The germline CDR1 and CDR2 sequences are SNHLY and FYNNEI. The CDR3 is CASSLGQLRGAEAFF. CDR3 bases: TGTGCCAGCAGTTTGGGACAGCTGAGGGGTGCTGAAGCTTTCTTT.

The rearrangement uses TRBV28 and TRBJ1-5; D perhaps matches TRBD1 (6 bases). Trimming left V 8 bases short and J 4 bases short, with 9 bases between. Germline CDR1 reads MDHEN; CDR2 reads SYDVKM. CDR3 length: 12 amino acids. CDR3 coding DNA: TGTGCCAGCTTGGACAGTAATCAGCCCCAGCATTTT. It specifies CASLDSNQPQHF. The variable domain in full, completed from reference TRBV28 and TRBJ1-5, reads DVKVTQSSRYLVKRTGEKVFLECVQDMDHENMFWYRQDPGLGLRLIYFSYDVKMKEKGDIPEGYSVSREKKERFSLILESASTNQTSMYLCASLDSNQPQHFGDGTRLSIL.

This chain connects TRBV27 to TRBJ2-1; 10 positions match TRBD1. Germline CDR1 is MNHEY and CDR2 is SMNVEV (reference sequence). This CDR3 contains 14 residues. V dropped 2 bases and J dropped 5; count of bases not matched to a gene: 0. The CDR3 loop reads CASSLDRGHNEQFF. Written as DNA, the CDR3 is TGTGCCAGCAGTTTAGACAGGGGGCACAATGAGCAGTTCTTC.

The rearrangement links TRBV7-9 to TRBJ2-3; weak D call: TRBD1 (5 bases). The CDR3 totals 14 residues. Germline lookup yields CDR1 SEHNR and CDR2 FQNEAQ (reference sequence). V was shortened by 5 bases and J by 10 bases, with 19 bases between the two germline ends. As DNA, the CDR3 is TGTGCCAGCAGCCCCGTGCTTCAGGGTAGTGCGCAGTATTTT. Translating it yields CASSPVLQGSAQYF. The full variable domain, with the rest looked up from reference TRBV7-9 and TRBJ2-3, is DTGVSQNPRHKITKRGQNVTFRCDPISEHNRLYWYRQTLGQGPEFLTYFQNEAQLEKSRLLSDRFSAERPKGSFSTLEIQRTEQGDSAMYLCASSPVLQGSAQYFGPGTRLTVL.

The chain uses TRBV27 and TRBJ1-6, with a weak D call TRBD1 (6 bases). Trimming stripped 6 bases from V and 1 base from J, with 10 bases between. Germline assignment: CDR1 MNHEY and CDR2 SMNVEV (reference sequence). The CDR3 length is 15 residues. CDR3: CASRLGQSYNSPLHF. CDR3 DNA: TGTGCCAGCAGACTCGGACAGTCCTATAATTCACCCCTCCACTTT.

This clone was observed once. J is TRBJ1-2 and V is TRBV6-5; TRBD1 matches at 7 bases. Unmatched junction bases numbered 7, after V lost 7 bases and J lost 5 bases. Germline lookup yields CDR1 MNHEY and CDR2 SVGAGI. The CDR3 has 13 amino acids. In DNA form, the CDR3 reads TGTGCCAGCACCCCAGAGACAGGGTATGGCTACACCTTC. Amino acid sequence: CASTPETGYGYTF.

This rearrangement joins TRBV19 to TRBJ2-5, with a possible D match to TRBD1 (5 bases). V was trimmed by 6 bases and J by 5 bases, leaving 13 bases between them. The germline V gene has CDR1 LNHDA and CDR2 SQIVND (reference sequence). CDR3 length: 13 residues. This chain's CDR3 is CASRAGSSETQYF. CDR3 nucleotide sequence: TGTGCCAGTAGGGCAGGGTCGTCGGAGACCCAGTACTTC.

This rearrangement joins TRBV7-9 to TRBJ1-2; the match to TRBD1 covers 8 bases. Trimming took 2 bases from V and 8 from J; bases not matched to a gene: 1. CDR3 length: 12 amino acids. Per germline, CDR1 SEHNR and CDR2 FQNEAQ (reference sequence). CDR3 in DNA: TGTGCCAGCAGCTTACACAGGGGGGGCTACACCTTC. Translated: CASSLHRGGYTF.

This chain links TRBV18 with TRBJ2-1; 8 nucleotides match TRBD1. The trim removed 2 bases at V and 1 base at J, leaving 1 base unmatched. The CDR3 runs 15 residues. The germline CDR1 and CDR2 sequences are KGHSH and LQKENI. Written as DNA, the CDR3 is TGTGCCAGCTCACCAGGGACAGGATCCTACAATGAGCAGTTCTTC. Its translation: CASSPGTGSYNEQFF.

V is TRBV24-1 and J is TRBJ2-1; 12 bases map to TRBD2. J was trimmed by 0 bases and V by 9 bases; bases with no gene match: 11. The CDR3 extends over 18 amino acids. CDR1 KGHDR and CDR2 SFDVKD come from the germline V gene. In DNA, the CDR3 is TGTGCCACCTATCCCGGGACTAGCGGGCCTGACTCCTACAATGAGCAGTTCTTC. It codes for CATYPGTSGPDSYNEQFF.

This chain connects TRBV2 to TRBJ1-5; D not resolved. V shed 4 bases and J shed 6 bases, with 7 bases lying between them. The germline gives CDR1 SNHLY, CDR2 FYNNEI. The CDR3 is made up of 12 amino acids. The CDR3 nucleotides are TGTGCCAGCAGTGCGGACTTTCAGCCCCAGCATTTT. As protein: CASSADFQPQHF.

In nucleotides, the CDR3 is TGTGCCAGTTCGACAGAAACTCCTGTGGATTACTATGGCTACACCTTC. Translating gives CASSTETPVDYYGYTF. This rearrangement joins TRBV9 to TRBJ1-2, with D possibly TRBD1 on 5 matching bases. Trimming cost V 8 bases and J 3 bases, with 23 bases left between them. CDR3 length: 16 amino acids. The germline V gene has CDR1 SGDLS and CDR2 YYNGEE.

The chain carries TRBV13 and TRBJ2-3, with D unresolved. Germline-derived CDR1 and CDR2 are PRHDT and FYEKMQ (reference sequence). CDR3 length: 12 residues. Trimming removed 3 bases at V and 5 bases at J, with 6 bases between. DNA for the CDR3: TGTGCCAGCAGCTTCGAGTTAGATACGCAGTATTTT. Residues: CASSFELDTQYF. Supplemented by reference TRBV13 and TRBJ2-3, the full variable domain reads AAGVIQSPRHLIKEKRETATLKCYPIPRHDTVYWYQQGPGQDPQFLISFYEKMQSDKGSIPDRFSAQQFSDYHSELNMSSLELGDSALYFCASSFELDTQYFGPGTRLTVL.

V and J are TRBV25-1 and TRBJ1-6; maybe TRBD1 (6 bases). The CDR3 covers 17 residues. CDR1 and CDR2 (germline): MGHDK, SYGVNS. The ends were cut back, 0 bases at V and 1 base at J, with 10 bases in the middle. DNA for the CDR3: TGTGCCAGCAGTGAATACGGGGGGCGATCCTATAATTCACCCCTCCACTTT. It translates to CASSEYGGRSYNSPLHF.

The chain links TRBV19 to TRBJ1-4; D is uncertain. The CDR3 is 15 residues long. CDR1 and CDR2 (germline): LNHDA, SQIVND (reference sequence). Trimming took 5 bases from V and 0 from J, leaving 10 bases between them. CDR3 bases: TGTGCCAGTAGTGAAGCGGTGGCAACTAATGAAAAACTGTTTTTT. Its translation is CASSEAVATNEKLFF.

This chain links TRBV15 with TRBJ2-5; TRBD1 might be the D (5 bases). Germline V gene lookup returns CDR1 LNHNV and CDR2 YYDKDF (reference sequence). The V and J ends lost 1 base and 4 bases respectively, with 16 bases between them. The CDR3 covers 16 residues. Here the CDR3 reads CATSRVLSQGRETQYF. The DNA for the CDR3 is TGTGCCACCAGCAGAGTACTGTCTCAGGGAAGAGAGACCCAGTACTTC.

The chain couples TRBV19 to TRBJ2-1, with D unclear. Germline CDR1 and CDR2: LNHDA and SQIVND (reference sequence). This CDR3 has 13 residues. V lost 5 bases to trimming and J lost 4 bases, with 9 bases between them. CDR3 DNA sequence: TGTGCCAGTAGTCCCTCGTTATACAATGAGCAGTTCTTC. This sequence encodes CASSPSLYNEQFF.

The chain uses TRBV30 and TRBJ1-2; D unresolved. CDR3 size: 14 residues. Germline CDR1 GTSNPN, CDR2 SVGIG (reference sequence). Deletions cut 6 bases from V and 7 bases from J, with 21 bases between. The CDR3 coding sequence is TGTGCCTGTAGTAACCGTCGGGTGCCCCGTGGCTACACCTTC. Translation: CACSNRRVPRGYTF.

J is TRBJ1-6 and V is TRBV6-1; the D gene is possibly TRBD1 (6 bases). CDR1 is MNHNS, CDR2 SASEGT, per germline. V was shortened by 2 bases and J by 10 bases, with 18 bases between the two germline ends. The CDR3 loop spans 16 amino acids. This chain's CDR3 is CASSEKGPGEGSPLHF. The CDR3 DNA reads TGTGCCAGCAGTGAAAAGGGCCCAGGGGAGGGATCACCCCTCCACTTT.

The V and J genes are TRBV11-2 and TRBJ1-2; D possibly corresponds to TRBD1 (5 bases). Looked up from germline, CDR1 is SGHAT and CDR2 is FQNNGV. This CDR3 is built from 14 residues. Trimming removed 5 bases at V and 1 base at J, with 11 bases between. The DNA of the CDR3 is TGTGCCAGCAGCCGAACCGACAGTAACTATGGCTACACCTTC. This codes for CASSRTDSNYGYTF.